Listed below are T cell receptor beta chains from one sample, sequenced in a study of identical twins. TCRdb itself ran the 5' RACE reads through MiXCR, one entry per CDR3 protein. The sample yields a few hundred thousand distinct CDR3 sequences, under 9% seen once. A further study also used this sample, focusing on yellow fever vaccine responses in identical twins.

The sequenced material came from memory (CD45RO+) T cells sorted from blood. These receptors all stem from a woman between 18 and 29 years old in good health. CDR3s include the opening cysteine and the closing phenylalanine or tryptophan. The D gene is left open where the match is weak. The size field is filled for only some rows; it gives once, few, many or a size class.

>TRBJ1-4|NA|TRBV2|NA
TGTGCCAGCGAGTCGGACGGGAACCAGAATGAAAAACTGTTTTTT
CASESDGNQNEKLFF
>TRBJ2-2|many|TRBV24-1|NA
TGTGCTGTGGGGAACACCGGGGAGCTGTTTTTT
CAVGNTGELFF
>TRBJ1-1|many|TRBV2|NA
TGTGCCAGCAGACAAGTTAATGAAGCTTTCTTT
CASRQVNEAFF
>TRBJ2-3|many|TRBV29-1|TRBD2
TGCAGCGTTGAAGGGACTAGCGGTGGAACGGATACGCAGTATTTT
CSVEGTSGGTDTQYF
>TRBJ2-4|NA|TRBV3-1|TRBD1
TGTGCCAGCTCCCCCGGGACAGTCATGAACATTCAGTACTTC
CASSPGTVMNIQYF
>TRBJ1-6|many|TRBV4-1|NA
TGCGCCAGCAGCCAAGATTGGGCGCAGGGAGTCGTTAATTCACCCCTCCACTTT
CASSQDWAQGVVNSPLHF
>TRBJ2-3|NA|TRBV9|TRBD2
TGTGCCAGCAGCCCCGTGACTAGCGGGTCAGGATCCGATACGCAGTATTTT
CASSPVTSGSGSDTQYF
>TRBJ2-3|few|TRBV6-1|TRBD2
TGTGCCAGCAGCCTCACTAGCGGGGTCAAGACGCAGTATTTT
CASSLTSGVKTQYF
>TRBJ2-6|once|TRBV10-3|NA
TGTGCCATCAGTGAAGGGTCTGGGGCCAACGTCCTGACTTTC
CAISEGSGANVLTF
>TRBJ1-6|many|TRBV16|NA
TGTGCCAGCAGCCAATCACAAAATAATTCACCCCTCCACTTT
CASSQSQNNSPLHF
>TRBJ1-1|many|TRBV5-1|NA
TGCGCCAGCAGTTCGGGGAACACTGAAGCTTTCTTT
CASSSGNTEAFF
>TRBJ1-2|many|TRBV29-1|TRBD1
TGCAGCGTTGTAGACAGGGAGTATGGCTACACCTTC
CSVVDREYGYTF
>TRBJ2-2|NA|TRBV27|NA
TGTGCCAGCAGTTTATGGGGCAACGGGGAGCTGTTTTTT
CASSLWGNGELFF
>TRBJ2-7|many|TRBV3-1|TRBD1
TGTGCCAGCAGAAGGACAGGGCGCTCCTACGAGCAGTACTTC
CASRRTGRSYEQYF
>TRBJ1-1|NA|TRBV10-2|NA
TGCGCCAGCAAATTCGACACCATGAACACTGAAGCTTTCTTT
CASKFDTMNTEAFF
>TRBJ1-5|few|TRBV12-3/TRBV12-4|TRBD1
TGTGCCAGCAGGAAAGGACAGGGGTGGTCACAGCCCCAGCATTTT
CASRKGQGWSQPQHF
>TRBJ2-1|few|TRBV7-9|TRBD2
TGTGCCAGCAGCTCAGGACTAGCGGAGTCCTACAATGAGCAGTTCTTC
CASSSGLAESYNEQFF
>TRBJ1-1|many|TRBV2|NA
TGTGCCAGCAGGACACAGGGTGGGAACACTGAAGCTTTCTTT
CASRTQGGNTEAFF
>TRBJ2-3|few|TRBV29-1|NA
TGCAGCGTTGAAATCACGAATACGCAGTATTTT
CSVEITNTQYF
>TRBJ1-1|few|TRBV2|NA
TGTGCCAGCATGGGGTGGGTTGAAGCTTTCTTT
CASMGWVEAFF
>TRBJ2-2|many|TRBV7-9|NA
TGTGCCAGCAGCTCCACAGGGCTCGGGGAGCTGTTTTTT
CASSSTGLGELFF
>TRBJ1-1|NA|TRBV20-1|TRBD1
TGCAGTGCCGATACAGGACAGGGGAGGAACACTGAAGCTTTCTTT
CSADTGQGRNTEAFF
>TRBJ1-1|few|TRBV5-6|NA
TGTGCCAGCAGCGCTATGGGACACCTGAACACTGAAGCTTTCTTT
CASSAMGHLNTEAFF
>TRBJ1-1|NA|TRBV3-1|NA
TGTGCCAGCAGCCAAGATGCCAGGAACACTGAAGCTTTCTTT
CASSQDARNTEAFF
>TRBJ2-7|many|TRBV28|NA
TGTGCCAGCAGTTCCGATCCCCTCACTAGCAGCTACGAGCAGTACTTC
CASSSDPLTSSYEQYF
>TRBJ2-3|many|TRBV5-5|NA
TGTGCCAGCAGCCCTGGCATAGCTGGCAAACCAGCTGTAGATACGCAGTATTTT
CASSPGIAGKPAVDTQYF
>TRBJ2-3|few|TRBV7-9|NA
TGTGCCAGCAGCCGAGGTGGGTCAAGCACAGATACGCAGTATTTT
CASSRGGSSTDTQYF
>TRBJ2-7|few|TRBV6-1|TRBD1
TGTGCCAGCAGTGACCCCGGGACAGGGATGTACGAGCAGTACTTC
CASSDPGTGMYEQYF
>TRBJ1-2|few|TRBV3-1|NA
TGTGCCAGCAGCCAAGCCGGGACGGCTAACTATGGCTACACCTTC
CASSQAGTANYGYTF
>TRBJ2-7|few|TRBV5-1|TRBD2
TGCGCCAGCAGCTTGGGAAGCGGGACGGGGTCATACGAGCAGTACTTC
CASSLGSGTGSYEQYF
>TRBJ2-7|NA|TRBV7-7|TRBD2
TGTGCCAGCATCCGGACTAGCGGGATCGAGCAGTACTTC
CASIRTSGIEQYF
>TRBJ1-5|many|TRBV12-3/TRBV12-4|NA
TGTGCCAGCAGTTTGGGAAGTCAGCCCCAGCATTTT
CASSLGSQPQHF
>TRBJ2-3|few|TRBV29-1|NA
TGCAGCGTCCCAAAACAGGGCACAGATACGCAGTATTTT
CSVPKQGTDTQYF
>TRBJ2-7|few|TRBV20-1|TRBD2
TGCAGTGCCCGACTAGCGTCCCTTAACTCCTACGAGCAGTACTTC
CSARLASLNSYEQYF
>TRBJ2-1|NA|TRBV14|NA
TGTGCCAGCAGCCAAGACTGGAGGCCCTACAATGAGCAGTTCTTC
CASSQDWRPYNEQFF
>TRBJ1-2|few|TRBV6-1|NA
TGTGCCAGCCGTCGGGGGGACACGGCCTTTGGCTACACCTTC
CASRRGDTAFGYTF
>TRBJ1-1|few|TRBV29-1|NA
TGCAGCGTTGTCGTCGGAACGAACACTGAAGCTTTCTTT
CSVVVGTNTEAFF
>TRBJ1-2|NA|TRBV2|TRBD1
TGTGCCAGCAGTGCCGAAACGGGTCCAGGGGGCTCTGGCTACACCTTC
CASSAETGPGGSGYTF
>TRBJ2-5|NA|TRBV20-1|NA
TGCAGTGCTAGATCCGCGGGGATGAACACCCTGTTTCAAGAGACCCAGTACTTC
CSARSAGMNTLFQETQYF
>TRBJ2-4|many|TRBV7-3|NA
TGTGCCAGCAGCCTGATGTACAGGGAGGCCAAAAACATTCAGTACTTC
CASSLMYREAKNIQYF
>TRBJ1-1|few|TRBV5-1|NA
TGCGCCAGCAGCTTGGAGGCATTCCAGGGGAGCACTGAAGCTTTCTTT
CASSLEAFQGSTEAFF
>TRBJ2-1|NA|TRBV5-1|NA
TGCGCCAGCAGCAAAGGACTTCTTAAAGACAATGAGCAGTTCTTC
CASSKGLLKDNEQFF
>TRBJ1-2|NA|TRBV6-6|TRBD1
TGTGCCAGCAGTCGGGGACAGACTGGCGGCTACACCTTC
CASSRGQTGGYTF
>TRBJ2-2|few|TRBV5-1|NA
TGCGCCAGCAGGGCCGGGACTCCTAACACCGGGGAGCTGTTTTTT
CASRAGTPNTGELFF
>TRBJ2-1|many|TRBV24-1|TRBD1
TGTGCCACCAGTGATTTGGGGACAGGGAAGAATGAGCAGTTCTTC
CATSDLGTGKNEQFF
>TRBJ1-1|NA|TRBV7-8|NA
TGTGCCAGCAGCCCGAAGGGCGGTCCTAACACTGAAGCTTTCTTT
CASSPKGGPNTEAFF
>TRBJ2-2|few|TRBV12-3/TRBV12-4|NA
TGTGCCAGCAGTTTTTCTTTAGGCGGGACGAACACCGGGGAGCTGTTTTTT
CASSFSLGGTNTGELFF
>TRBJ2-7|NA|TRBV4-1|TRBD1
TGCGCCAGCAGGAGGACAGGTACCGACGAGCAGTACTTC
CASRRTGTDEQYF
>TRBJ1-5|NA|TRBV18|TRBD1
TGTGCCAGCTCACAGGGGACAGAAGGGCCCCAGCATTTT
CASSQGTEGPQHF
>TRBJ2-5|NA|TRBV14|NA
TGTGCCAGCGGTCACCGCCGAAGAGAGACCCAGTACTTC
CASGHRRRETQYF
>TRBJ2-2|NA|TRBV5-6|TRBD1
TGTGCCAGCAGCCTTGACAGGGGTTGGATCGGGGAGCTGTTTTTT
CASSLDRGWIGELFF
>TRBJ1-6|many|TRBV7-8|NA
TGTGCCAGCAGCTTAGCGCCGGTGACCTCTTTCTCCTATAATTCACCCCTCCACTTT
CASSLAPVTSFSYNSPLHF
>TRBJ1-4|many|TRBV5-1|NA
TGCGCCAGCAGCGCGGATGCAACTAATGAAAAACTGTTTTTT
CASSADATNEKLFF
>TRBJ1-3|NA|TRBV15|NA
TGTGCCACCAGCAGAGGCGACTCTGGAAACACCATATATTTT
CATSRGDSGNTIYF
>TRBJ2-7|few|TRBV12-3/TRBV12-4|NA
TGTGCCAGCAGTTTACAGGTAGACTACGAGCAGTACTTC
CASSLQVDYEQYF
>TRBJ2-1|many|TRBV4-2|NA
TGTGCCAGCAGCCAAGACCGACAGCTCCGCCCGGGCAATGAGCAGTTCTTC
CASSQDRQLRPGNEQFF
>TRBJ1-1|many|TRBV5-1|NA
TGCGCCAGCAGCCTCCGGGGACAAACAAACACTGAAGCTTTCTTT
CASSLRGQTNTEAFF
>TRBJ2-5|many|TRBV12-3/TRBV12-4|NA
TGTGCCAGCAGTGGGGGCGGGAAAGAGACCCAGTACTTC
CASSGGGKETQYF
>TRBJ2-2|NA|TRBV29-1|NA
TGCAGCGTGAGCCGGGACACCAAAGCCGGGGAGCTGTTTTTT
CSVSRDTKAGELFF
>TRBJ2-7|few|TRBV15|NA
TGTGCCACCAGCCCCATTCCCCGGGGGGAGCAGTACTTC
CATSPIPRGEQYF